This T cell receptor beta chain stems from a study of molecular identifiers for immune sequencing clone quantification. CDR1 and CDR2 from the germline V gene are SQVTM and ANQGSEA. Deletions cut 4 bases from V and 1 base from J, with 11 bases between. The CDR3 consists of 14 residues. In this sample, this clonotype turned up many times. The antigen is undetermined. TCRdb ran MiXCR on the PCR reads and lists one entry per CDR3 protein. Of over 70,000 distinct CDR3 sequences listed, approximately 23% are singletons. General study findings and limits: Among about a million naive cells, spiked Jurkat TCR RNA from a single cell was reportedly detectable.

The sequencing input was naive CD8+ T cells from blood, with Jurkat cell RNA spiked in. The subset is: FACS-sorted CD8+CD4-CCR7+CD45RA+ naive T cells. V and J are TRBV29-1 and TRBJ2-1; the D call may be TRBD1 or TRBD2 (5 bases each). The source is a human donor in good health. Some libraries in this study had Jurkat cell RNA spiked in. CDR3 coding DNA: TGCAGCGTTGGGGAGTCAGGGTCCTACAATGAGCAGTTCTTC. The encoded protein is CSVGESGSYNEQFF.